This T cell receptor beta chain was documented in a study of regulatory T cells in long-lasting Graves disease. The study's findings and limits: Lower TCR diversity was seen in persistent Graves' patients than in newly diagnosed ones. Persistent patients shared more public clonotypes (around 2,500) than new patients (approximately 970).

Trimming removed 4 bases from V and 5 bases from J; junction bases left unmatched: 10. CDR3 length equals 14 residues. CDR1 DFQATT and CDR2 SNEGSKA come from the germline V gene (reference sequence). Note on this clonotype: The antigen is unknown.

The sample's time point: newly diagnosed GD, antithyroid drugs for less than 3 months. PBMC-extracted RNA yielded the TCR library. CDR3 regions were amplified by Arm-PCR using iRepertoire HTBI primers to build TCR beta libraries. TCRdb ran MiXCR on the multiplex PCR reads and lists one entry per CDR3 protein. In the table there are a few hundred thousand distinct CDR3 sequences, 13% of which are singletons. This sample also appeared in a second study, on T cells in Graves' hyperthyroidism and ophthalmopathy.

The clonotype was recovered from a man under 40 with Graves disease. The sequences come from peripheral blood mononuclear cells (PBMCs), collected at new diagnosis, from a patient treated with antithyroid drugs. V is TRBV20-1 and J is TRBJ2-7; TRBD2 matches 8 bases. CDR3 sequence (DNA): TGCAGTGCTACCCTACTAAAAGCGGGAGACGAGCAGTACTTC. This encodes CSATLLKAGDEQYF.